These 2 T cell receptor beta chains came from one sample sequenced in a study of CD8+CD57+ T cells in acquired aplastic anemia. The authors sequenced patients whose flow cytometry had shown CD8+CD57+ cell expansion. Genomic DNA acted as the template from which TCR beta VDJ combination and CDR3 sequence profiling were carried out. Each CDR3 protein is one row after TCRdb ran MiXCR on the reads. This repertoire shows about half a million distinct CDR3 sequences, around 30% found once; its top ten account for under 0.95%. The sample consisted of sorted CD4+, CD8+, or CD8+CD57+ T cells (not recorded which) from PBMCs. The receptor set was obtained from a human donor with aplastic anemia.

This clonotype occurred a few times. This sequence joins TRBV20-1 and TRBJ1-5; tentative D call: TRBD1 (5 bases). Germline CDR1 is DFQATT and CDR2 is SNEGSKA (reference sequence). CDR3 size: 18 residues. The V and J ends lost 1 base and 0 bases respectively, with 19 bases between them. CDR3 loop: CSARAGGKAGLSNQPQHF. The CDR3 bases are TGCAGTGCTAGAGCTGGGGGTAAGGCGGGCCTTAGCAATCAGCCCCAGCATTTT.

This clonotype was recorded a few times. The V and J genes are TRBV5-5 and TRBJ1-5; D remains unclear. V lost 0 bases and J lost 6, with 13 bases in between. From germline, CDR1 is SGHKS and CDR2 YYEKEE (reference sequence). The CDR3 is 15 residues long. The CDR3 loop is CASSLGVRDSQPQHF. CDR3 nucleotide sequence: TGTGCCAGCAGCTTGGGCGTACGGGATAGTCAGCCCCAGCATTTT.